This T cell receptor (beta chain) was documented in a study of T-cell reconstitution after alpha-beta-depleted transplantation in children. This clonotype occurred many times. V shed 3 bases and J 2 bases; nucleotides not matched to a gene: 21. CDR3 length: 20 amino acids. Germline V gene data show CDR1 as LGHNA and CDR2 as YSLEER. Molecular barcoding with unique molecular identifiers was used for the TCRbeta library. TCRdb reprocessed the PCR reads with MiXCR, giving one entry per CDR3 protein. The repertoire holds around 200,000 distinct CDR3 sequences, with about 6.3% as singletons. The clonotype was recovered from a human donor who donated a stem cell graft to a child with Wiskott-Aldrich syndrome. The genes are TRBV4-3 and TRBJ2-7; 8 bases are shared with TRBD2. This specimen consisted of PBMCs from the stem cell graft donor, obtained from the stem cell graft. CDR3 protein: CASSQVSFDGREFTTYEQYF. The CDR3 DNA follows: TGCGCCAGCAGCCAGGTATCCTTTGACGGGAGGGAATTTACTACCTACGAGCAGTACTTC.